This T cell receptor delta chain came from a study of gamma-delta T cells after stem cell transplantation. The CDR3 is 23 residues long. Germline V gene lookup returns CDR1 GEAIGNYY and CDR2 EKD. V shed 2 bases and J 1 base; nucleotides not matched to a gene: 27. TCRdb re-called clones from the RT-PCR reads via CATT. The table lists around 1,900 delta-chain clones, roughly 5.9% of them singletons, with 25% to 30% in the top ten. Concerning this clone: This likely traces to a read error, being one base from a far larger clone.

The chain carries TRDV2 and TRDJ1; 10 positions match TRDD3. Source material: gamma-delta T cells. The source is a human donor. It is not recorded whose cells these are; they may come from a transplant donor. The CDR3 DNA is TGTGCCTGTGACATTTTAGCTCCTGCACCCCAGGTGGGGGATACTTCACTCACCGATAAACTCATCTTT. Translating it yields CACDILAPAPQVGDTSLTDKLIF.